A single TCR beta chain is shown here with its context. These data are taken from a study of T cells after yellow fever vaccination. CDR1 DFQATT and CDR2 SNEGSKA come from the germline V gene (reference sequence). V gave up 3 bases and J gave up 5 bases; unmatched junction bases: 9. This CDR3 spans 14 amino acids. TCRdb passed the 5' RACE reads through MiXCR, listing each CDR3 protein once. In the table there are hundreds of thousands of distinct CDR3 sequences, roughly 21% of which are singletons. J is TRBJ2-5 and V is TRBV20-1; TRBD2 matches 7 bases. This TCR was sampled from a man aged 25-45 years who received the YFV17D yellow fever vaccine. The material sequenced was PBMCs, taken 15 days after the yellow fever booster vaccination. CDR3 amino acids: CSARGRGNSETQYF. The CDR3, as DNA: TGCAGTGCTAGGGGGCGGGGGAATTCCGAGACCCAGTACTTC.